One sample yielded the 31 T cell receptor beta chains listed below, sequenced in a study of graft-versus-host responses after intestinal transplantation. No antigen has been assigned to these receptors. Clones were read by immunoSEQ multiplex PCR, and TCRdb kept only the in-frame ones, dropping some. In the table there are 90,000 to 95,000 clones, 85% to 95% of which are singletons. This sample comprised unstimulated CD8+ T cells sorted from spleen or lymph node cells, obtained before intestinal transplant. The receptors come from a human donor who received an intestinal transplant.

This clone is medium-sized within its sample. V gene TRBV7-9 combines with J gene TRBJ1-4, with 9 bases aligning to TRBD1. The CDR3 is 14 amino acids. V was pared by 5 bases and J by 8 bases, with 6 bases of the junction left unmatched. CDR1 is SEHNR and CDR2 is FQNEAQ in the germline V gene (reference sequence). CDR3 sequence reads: CASSPDRGVEKLFF. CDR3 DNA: TGTGCCAGCAGCCCGGACAGGGGTGTGGAAAAACTGTTTTTT.

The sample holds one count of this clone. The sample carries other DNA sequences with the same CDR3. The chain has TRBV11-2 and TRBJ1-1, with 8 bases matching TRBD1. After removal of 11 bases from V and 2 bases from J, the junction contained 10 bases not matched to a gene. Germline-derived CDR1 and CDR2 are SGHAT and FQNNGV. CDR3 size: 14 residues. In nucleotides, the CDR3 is TGTGCCGCAGGGGGCGGATCGGGTAACACTGAAGCTTTCTTT. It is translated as CAAGGGSGNTEAFF.

DNA for the CDR3: TGTGCCAGCAGCCCCGGTAGTGGAGGGGCCTACGAGCAGTACTTC. This gives the protein CASSPGSGGAYEQYF. The V and J genes are TRBV27 and TRBJ2-7; TRBD2 might be the D (6 bases). Per germline, CDR1 MNHEY and CDR2 SMNVEV (reference sequence). The CDR3 is 15 amino acids. The V end lost 6 bases, the J end lost 2 bases, and 17 bases lay between the germline ends.

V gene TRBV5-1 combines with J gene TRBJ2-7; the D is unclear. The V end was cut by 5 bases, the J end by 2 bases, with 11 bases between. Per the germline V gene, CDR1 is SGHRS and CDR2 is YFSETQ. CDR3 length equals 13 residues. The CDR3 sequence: CASRPTNPYEQYF. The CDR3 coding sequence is TGCGCCAGCAGACCGACCAACCCCTACGAGCAGTACTTC.

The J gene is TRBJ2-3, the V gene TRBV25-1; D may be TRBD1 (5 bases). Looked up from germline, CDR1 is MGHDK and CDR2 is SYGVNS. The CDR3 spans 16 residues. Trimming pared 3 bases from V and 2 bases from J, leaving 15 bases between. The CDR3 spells CASSDPMTDPTDTQYF. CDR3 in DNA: TGTGCCAGCAGTGACCCCATGACAGACCCCACAGATACGCAGTATTTT.

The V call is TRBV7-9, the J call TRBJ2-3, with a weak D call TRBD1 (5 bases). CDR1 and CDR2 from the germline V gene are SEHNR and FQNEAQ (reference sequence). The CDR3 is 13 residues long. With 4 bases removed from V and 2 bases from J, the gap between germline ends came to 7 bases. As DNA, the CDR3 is TGTGCCAGCAGCTCGGACAACACAGATACGCAGTATTTT. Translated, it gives CASSSDNTDTQYF.

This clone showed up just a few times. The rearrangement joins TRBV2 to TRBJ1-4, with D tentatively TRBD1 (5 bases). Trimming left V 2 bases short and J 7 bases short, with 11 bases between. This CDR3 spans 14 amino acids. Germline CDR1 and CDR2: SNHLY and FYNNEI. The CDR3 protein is CASSEWGEGEKLFF. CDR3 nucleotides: TGTGCCAGCAGTGAATGGGGGGAGGGTGAAAAACTGTTTTTT.

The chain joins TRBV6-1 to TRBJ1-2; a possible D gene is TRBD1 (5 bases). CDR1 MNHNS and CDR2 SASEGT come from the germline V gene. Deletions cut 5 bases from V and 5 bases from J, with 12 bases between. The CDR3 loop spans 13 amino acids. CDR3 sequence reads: CASSPGTSYGYTF. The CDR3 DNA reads TGTGCCAGCAGTCCCGGGACGAGTTATGGCTACACCTTC.

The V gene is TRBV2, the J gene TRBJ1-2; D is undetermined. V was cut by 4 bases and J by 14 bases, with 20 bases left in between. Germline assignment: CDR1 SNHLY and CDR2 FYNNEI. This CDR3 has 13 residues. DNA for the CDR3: TGTGCCAGCAGTGTGTCCAGCTTCGACGCGGGTACCTTC. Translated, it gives CASSVSSFDAGTF.

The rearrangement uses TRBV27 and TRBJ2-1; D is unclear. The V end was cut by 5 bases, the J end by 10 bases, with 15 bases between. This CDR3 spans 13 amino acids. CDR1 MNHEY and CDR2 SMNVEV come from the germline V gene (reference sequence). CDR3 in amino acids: CASSPGVVMEQFF. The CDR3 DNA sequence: TGTGCCAGCAGTCCTGGGGTTGTCATGGAGCAGTTCTTC.

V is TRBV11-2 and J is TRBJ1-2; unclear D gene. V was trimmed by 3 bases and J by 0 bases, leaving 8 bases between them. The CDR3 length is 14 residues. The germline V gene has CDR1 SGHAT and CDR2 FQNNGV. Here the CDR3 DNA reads TGTGCCAGCAGCTTCGACACAGCTAACTATGGCTACACCTTC. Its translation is CASSFDTANYGYTF.

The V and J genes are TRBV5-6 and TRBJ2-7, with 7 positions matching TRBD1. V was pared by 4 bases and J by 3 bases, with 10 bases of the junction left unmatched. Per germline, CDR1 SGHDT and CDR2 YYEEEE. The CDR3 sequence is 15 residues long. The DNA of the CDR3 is TGTGCCAGCAGCCGCATACGGGACAGTGACTACGAGCAGTACTTC. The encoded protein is CASSRIRDSDYEQYF.

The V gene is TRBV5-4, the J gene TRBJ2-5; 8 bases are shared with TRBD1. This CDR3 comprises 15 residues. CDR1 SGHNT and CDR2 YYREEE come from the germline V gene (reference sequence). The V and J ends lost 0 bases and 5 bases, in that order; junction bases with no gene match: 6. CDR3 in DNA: TGTGCCAGCAGCTTGGGTCAGGGGGCAGGGGAGACCCAGTACTTC. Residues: CASSLGQGAGETQYF.

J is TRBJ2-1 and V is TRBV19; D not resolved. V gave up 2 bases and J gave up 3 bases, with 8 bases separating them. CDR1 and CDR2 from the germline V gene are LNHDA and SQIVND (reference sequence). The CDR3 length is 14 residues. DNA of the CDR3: TGTGCCAGTAGTATATCGGGCTTCTACAATGAGCAGTTCTTC. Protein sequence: CASSISGFYNEQFF.

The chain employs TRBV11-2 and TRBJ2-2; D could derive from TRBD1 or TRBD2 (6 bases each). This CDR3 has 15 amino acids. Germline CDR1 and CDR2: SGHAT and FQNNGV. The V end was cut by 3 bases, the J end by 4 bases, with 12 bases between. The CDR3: CASSFLGGPTGELFF. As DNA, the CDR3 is TGTGCCAGCAGCTTTTTGGGGGGCCCCACCGGGGAGCTGTTTTTT.

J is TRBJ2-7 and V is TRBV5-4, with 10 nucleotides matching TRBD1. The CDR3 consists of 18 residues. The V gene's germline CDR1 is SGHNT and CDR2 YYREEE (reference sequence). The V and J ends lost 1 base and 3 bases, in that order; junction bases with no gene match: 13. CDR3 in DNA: TGTGCCAGCAGCTTGATTGGGACAGGGGCAGGCCTTCACTACGAGCAGTACTTC. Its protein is CASSLIGTGAGLHYEQYF.

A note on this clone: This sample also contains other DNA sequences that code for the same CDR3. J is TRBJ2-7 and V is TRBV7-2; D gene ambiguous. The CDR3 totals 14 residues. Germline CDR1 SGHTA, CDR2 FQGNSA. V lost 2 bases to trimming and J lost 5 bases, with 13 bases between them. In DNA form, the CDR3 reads TGTGCCAGCAGCTTAAGGTCAGGTAATAACGAGCAGTACTTC. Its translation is CASSLRSGNNEQYF.

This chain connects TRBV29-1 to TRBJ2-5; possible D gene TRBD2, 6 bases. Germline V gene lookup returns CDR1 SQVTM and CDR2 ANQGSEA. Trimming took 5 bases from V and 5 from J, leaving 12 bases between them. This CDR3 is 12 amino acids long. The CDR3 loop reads CSVLGSGETQYF. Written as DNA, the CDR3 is TGCAGCGTTCTGGGGAGCGGGGAGACCCAGTACTTC.

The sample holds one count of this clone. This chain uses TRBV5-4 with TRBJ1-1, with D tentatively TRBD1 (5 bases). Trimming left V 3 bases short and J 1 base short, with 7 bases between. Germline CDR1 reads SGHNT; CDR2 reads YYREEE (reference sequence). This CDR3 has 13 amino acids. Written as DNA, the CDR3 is TGTGCCAGCAGCTCAACAGGGAACACTGAAGCTTTCTTT. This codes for CASSSTGNTEAFF.

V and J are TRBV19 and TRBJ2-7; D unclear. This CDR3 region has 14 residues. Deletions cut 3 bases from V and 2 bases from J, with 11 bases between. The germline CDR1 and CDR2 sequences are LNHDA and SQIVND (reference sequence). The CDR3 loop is CASSIYDGPYEQYF. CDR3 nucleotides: TGTGCCAGTAGTATCTACGACGGCCCCTACGAGCAGTACTTC.

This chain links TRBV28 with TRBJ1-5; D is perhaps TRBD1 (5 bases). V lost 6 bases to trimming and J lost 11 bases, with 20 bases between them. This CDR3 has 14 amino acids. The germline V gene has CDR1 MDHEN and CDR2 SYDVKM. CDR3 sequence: CASSRRGFLGTQHF. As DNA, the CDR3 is TGTGCCAGCAGCCGTCGGGGGTTTTTAGGGACCCAGCATTTT.

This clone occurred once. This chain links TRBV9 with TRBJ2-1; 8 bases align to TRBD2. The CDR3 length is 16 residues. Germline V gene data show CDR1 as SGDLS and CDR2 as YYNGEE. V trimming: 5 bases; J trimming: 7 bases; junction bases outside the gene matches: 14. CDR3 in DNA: TGTGCCAGCAGGGGAACCGGGCGGGGGGCCCGTAATGAGCAGTTCTTC. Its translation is CASRGTGRGARNEQFF.

CDR3 amino acids: CASSWVPRDTNQPQHF. CDR3 in DNA: TGTGCCAGCAGTTGGGTGCCCCGGGACACAAATCAGCCCCAGCATTTT. This chain joins TRBV28 and TRBJ1-5, with D perhaps matching TRBD1 (6 bases). CDR1 is MDHEN, CDR2 SYDVKM, per germline. Between the trimmed V and J ends, which lost 4 bases and 4 bases, there was a span of 17 bases. The CDR3 length is 16 residues.

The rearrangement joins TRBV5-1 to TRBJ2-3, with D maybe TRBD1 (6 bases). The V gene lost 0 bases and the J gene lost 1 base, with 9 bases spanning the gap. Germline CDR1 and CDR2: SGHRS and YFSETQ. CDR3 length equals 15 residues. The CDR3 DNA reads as TGCGCCAGCAGCTTGGCAGCAGGGGGCACAGATACGCAGTATTTT. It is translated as CASSLAAGGTDTQYF.

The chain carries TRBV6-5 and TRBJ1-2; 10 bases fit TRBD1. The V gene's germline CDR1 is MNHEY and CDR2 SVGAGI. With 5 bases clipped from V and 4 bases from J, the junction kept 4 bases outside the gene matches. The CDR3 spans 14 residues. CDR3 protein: CASSATGGGYGYTF. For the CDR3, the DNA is TGTGCCAGCAGTGCGACAGGGGGCGGCTATGGCTACACCTTC.

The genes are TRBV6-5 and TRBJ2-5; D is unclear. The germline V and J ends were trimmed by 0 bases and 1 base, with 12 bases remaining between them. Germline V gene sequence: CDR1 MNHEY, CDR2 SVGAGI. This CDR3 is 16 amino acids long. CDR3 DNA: TGTGCCAGCAGTTACTCATCCTCCCCGGCCCAAGAGACCCAGTACTTC. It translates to CASSYSSSPAQETQYF.

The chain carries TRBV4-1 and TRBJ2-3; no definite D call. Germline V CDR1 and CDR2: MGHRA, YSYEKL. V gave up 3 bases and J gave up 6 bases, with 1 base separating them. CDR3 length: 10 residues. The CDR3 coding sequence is TGCGCCAGCAGCCACGATACGCAGTATTTT. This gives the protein CASSHDTQYF.

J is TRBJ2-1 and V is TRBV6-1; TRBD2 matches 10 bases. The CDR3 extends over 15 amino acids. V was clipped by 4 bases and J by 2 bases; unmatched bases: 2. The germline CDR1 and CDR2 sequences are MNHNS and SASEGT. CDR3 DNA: TGTGCCAGCAGTGGGACTAGCGGAGCCTACAATGAGCAGTTCTTC. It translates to CASSGTSGAYNEQFF.

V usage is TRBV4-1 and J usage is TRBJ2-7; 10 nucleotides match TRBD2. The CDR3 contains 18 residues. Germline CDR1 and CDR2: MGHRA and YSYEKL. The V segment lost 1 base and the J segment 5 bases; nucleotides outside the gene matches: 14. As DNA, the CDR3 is TGCGCCAGCAGCCAAGTGGCCGGCCTAGCGGGAGCCATGAACGAGCAGTACTTC. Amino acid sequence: CASSQVAGLAGAMNEQYF.

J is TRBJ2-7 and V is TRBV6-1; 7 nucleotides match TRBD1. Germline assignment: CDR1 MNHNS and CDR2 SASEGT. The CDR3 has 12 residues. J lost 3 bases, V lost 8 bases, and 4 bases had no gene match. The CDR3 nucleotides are TGTGCCAGCCGGGACAGACGCTACGAGCAGTACTTC. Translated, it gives CASRDRRYEQYF.

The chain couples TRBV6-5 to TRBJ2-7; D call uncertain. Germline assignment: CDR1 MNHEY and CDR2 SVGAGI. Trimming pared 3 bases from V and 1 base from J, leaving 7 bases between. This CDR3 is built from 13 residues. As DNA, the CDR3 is TGTGCCAGCAGTTATGGGTTTTCCTACGAGCAGTACTTC. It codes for CASSYGFSYEQYF.